The 21 T cell receptor beta chains reported below all come from one sample, sequenced in a study of blood T cell repertoires in COVID-19. TCRdb's copy holds only in-frame clones and misses some; the assay was immunoSEQ multiplex PCR. The sample records 150,000 to 200,000 clones, 65% to 80% being singletons. Specimen: PBMCs or T cells enriched from blood (not recorded which). The receptors shown here come from a woman aged 45-60 years with acute COVID-19.

The chain is built from TRBV6-2 or TRBV6-3 and TRBJ2-4; the match to TRBD2 covers 11 bases. From germline, CDR1 is MNHEY and CDR2 SVGEGT. There are 18 residues in the CDR3. V dropped 4 bases and J dropped 7; count of bases not matched to a gene: 15. The CDR3 DNA is TGTGCCAGCAGTTTAGTCGGGACTAGCGGAGAGGTAGTGAACATTCAGTACTTC. It codes for CASSLVGTSGEVVNIQYF.

The gene calls are TRBV7-8 and TRBJ1-6, with 8 bases aligning to TRBD1. There are 21 residues in the CDR3. The V and J ends lost 5 bases and 0 bases, in that order; junction bases with no gene match: 18. CDR1 is SGHVS and CDR2 is FQNEAQ in the germline V gene. The DNA of the CDR3 is TGTGCCAGCAGCCTTCGGACAGGGACGCGTCTTGCGGGCTCCTATAATTCACCCCTCCACTTT. Amino acids: CASSLRTGTRLAGSYNSPLHF.

This clone was seen a single time. The gene calls are TRBV19 and TRBJ1-3; TRBD1 might be the D (6 bases). This CDR3 spans 15 amino acids. Germline V lookup: CDR1 LNHDA, CDR2 SQIVND (reference sequence). Trimming removed 3 bases from V and 0 bases from J, with 9 bases in between. CDR3 region: CASSIAGASGNTIYF. CDR3 bases: TGTGCCAGTAGTATTGCGGGGGCCTCTGGAAACACCATATATTTT.

DNA of the CDR3: TGTGCCAGCAGCTCCGGGGGGGGCGGACATACGCAGTATTTT. As protein: CASSSGGGGHTQYF. The V call is TRBV9, the J call TRBJ2-3; 8 bases line up with TRBD2. CDR1 is SGDLS and CDR2 is YYNGEE in the germline V gene. This CDR3 comprises 14 residues. The V segment lost 4 bases and the J segment 7 bases; nucleotides outside the gene matches: 8.

The V and J genes are TRBV4-1 and TRBJ1-2; the match to TRBD1 covers 8 bases. There are 16 residues in the CDR3. Germline CDR1 is MGHRA and CDR2 is YSYEKL. V shed 1 base, J shed 6 bases, and the junction held 10 bases outside the gene matches. The CDR3 sequence: CASSQGPRGRGDGYTF. CDR3 nucleotides: TGCGCCAGCAGCCAAGGGCCCAGGGGGCGAGGGGATGGCTACACCTTC.

This clone was counted once. This chain uses TRBV6-1 with TRBJ1-4; D might be TRBD1 (5 bases). The germline CDR1 and CDR2 sequences are MNHNS and SASEGT. V lost 3 bases and J lost 0, with 8 bases in between. The CDR3 has 15 amino acids. CDR3 bases: TGTGCCAGCAGTGACAGGGCCGCAACTAATGAAAAACTGTTTTTT. This codes for CASSDRAATNEKLFF.

The chain couples TRBV11-1 to TRBJ2-5; D perhaps matches TRBD2 (6 bases). The CDR3 length is 16 residues. Germline CDR1 reads SGHAT; CDR2 reads FQDESV (reference sequence). Trimming left V 1 base short and J 3 bases short, with 15 bases between. CDR3 protein: CASSLGVGRMEETQYF. CDR3 coding DNA: TGTGCCAGCAGCTTAGGAGTAGGGAGGATGGAAGAGACCCAGTACTTC.

The chain couples TRBV5-1 to TRBJ1-4; maybe TRBD1 (6 bases). Germline CDR1 reads SGHRS; CDR2 reads YFSETQ. The CDR3 extends over 14 amino acids. The V end was cut by 2 bases, the J end by 7 bases, with 12 bases between. This CDR3 reads CASSFRGGVEKLFF. CDR3 coding DNA: TGCGCCAGCAGCTTTAGGGGGGGTGTTGAAAAACTGTTTTTT.

The gene calls are TRBV12-3 or TRBV12-4 and TRBJ1-2, with no clear D. Trimming cost V 8 bases and J 8 bases, with 12 bases left between them. CDR3 length: 11 residues. The CDR3 sequence is CASRSVGGYTF. CDR3 DNA: TGTGCCAGCCGGTCGGTCGGGGGCTACACCTTC.

The V call is TRBV5-4, the J call TRBJ1-2, with D unresolved. With 0 bases removed from V and 7 bases from J, the gap between germline ends came to 13 bases. The germline V gene encodes CDR1 SGHNT and CDR2 YYREEE (reference sequence). The CDR3 contains 14 residues. CDR3 residues: CASSLAGESVGYTF. The CDR3 DNA is TGTGCCAGCAGCTTGGCCGGGGAATCTGTTGGCTACACCTTC.

The chain joins TRBV18 to TRBJ1-1; no clear D gene. Germline loops: CDR1 KGHSH, CDR2 LQKENI. This CDR3 comprises 14 residues. Trimming cost V 4 bases and J 1 base, with 10 bases left between them. Here the CDR3 reads CASSLGLENTEAFF. For the CDR3, the DNA is TGTGCCAGCTCACTCGGACTGGAGAACACTGAAGCTTTCTTT.

This clone is a singleton in its sample. V is TRBV28 and J is TRBJ1-4; TRBD1 aligns across 8 bases. Germline V gives CDR1 MDHEN, CDR2 SYDVKM. The CDR3 length is 17 residues. V gave up 1 base and J gave up 6 bases; unmatched junction bases: 10. The CDR3 DNA is TGTGCCAGCAGTTTATACCGACAGGGGCCGGAGGATGAAAAACTGTTTTTT. Translated, it gives CASSLYRQGPEDEKLFF.

This clone was seen repeatedly, ten times or more. Because the CDR3's place on the DNA is in doubt, the DNA is left out and the CDR3 is given as listed by TCRdb. This chain connects TRBV27 to TRBJ1-1; TRBD1 was called by the table and not checked on the DNA. Germline CDR1 MNHEY, CDR2 SMNVEV (reference sequence). The CDR3 is 13 residues long, ends included. The CDR3: CASSFGPGEEAFF.

J is TRBJ1-1 and V is TRBV6-1, with 10 bases that match TRBD1. The CDR3 contains 15 residues. Germline CDR1 reads MNHNS; CDR2 reads SASEGT. With V trimmed by 3 bases and J by 6 bases, 7 bases remained unmatched. For the CDR3, the DNA is TGTGCCAGCAGTGATGTTCGACAGGGGGCCTCTGAAGCTTTCTTT. This sequence encodes CASSDVRQGASEAFF.

The chain carries TRBV19 and TRBJ1-5; TRBD1 matches at 10 bases. V was pared by 7 bases and J by 7 bases, with 7 bases of the junction left unmatched. The germline gives CDR1 LNHDA, CDR2 SQIVND (reference sequence). The length of the CDR3 is 14 residues. For the CDR3, the DNA is TGTGCCAGTAATGGGGGACAGGGGCGCCAGCCCCAGCATTTT. Translating it yields CASNGGQGRQPQHF.

This chain uses TRBV5-1 with TRBJ1-2; TRBD1 agrees at 8 bases. The CDR3 totals 12 residues. Germline V gene sequence: CDR1 SGHRS, CDR2 YFSETQ. After removal of 4 bases from V and 9 bases from J, the junction contained 5 bases not matched to a gene. This CDR3 reads CASSPGQASYTF. CDR3 DNA: TGCGCCAGCAGCCCGGGACAGGCCAGCTACACCTTC.

This chain uses TRBV5-1 with TRBJ2-1, with TRBD2 matching over 8 bases. V dropped 2 bases and J dropped 13; count of bases not matched to a gene: 5. CDR3 length equals 12 residues. Germline V gene sequence: CDR1 SGHRS, CDR2 YFSETQ. CDR3 DNA: TGCGCCAGCAGCTTAGCGGGAGCCCCCCAGTTCTTC. Translation: CASSLAGAPQFF.

This clone is a singleton in its sample. The V gene is TRBV19, the J gene TRBJ2-2; 10 bases fit TRBD1. The junction had 8 bases not matched to a gene; V was cut back by 6 bases and J by 4 bases. There are 16 residues in the CDR3. Germline V lookup: CDR1 LNHDA, CDR2 SQIVND (reference sequence). The CDR3 region has the DNA TGTGCCAGTAGGAACCGGGACAGGGGCTCCACCGGGGAGCTGTTTTTT. Protein product: CASRNRDRGSTGELFF.

V gene TRBV2 combines with J gene TRBJ2-1; TRBD2 aligns across 9 bases. In germline, CDR1 is SNHLY, CDR2 FYNNEI. V gave up 7 bases and J gave up 10 bases; unmatched junction bases: 5. The CDR3 extends over 12 amino acids. The DNA of the CDR3 is TGTGCCAGCACCTCTAGCGGGGCCGAGCAGTTCTTC. Translated, it gives CASTSSGAEQFF.

The chain carries TRBV7-2 and TRBJ2-1, with 11 bases aligning to TRBD2. The CDR3 is 16 amino acids. With 4 bases clipped from V and 9 bases from J, the junction kept 11 bases outside the gene matches. Germline V gene lookup returns CDR1 SGHTA and CDR2 FQGNSA. The CDR3 sequence is CASSYYVAGGQGEQFF. CDR3 nucleotides: TGTGCCAGCAGCTACTATGTAGCGGGGGGGCAGGGTGAGCAGTTCTTC.

The chain is built from TRBV7-9 and TRBJ1-2, with a possible D match to TRBD1 (5 bases). CDR3 size: 13 residues. Germline V lookup: CDR1 SEHNR, CDR2 FQNEAQ (reference sequence). Trimming removed 2 bases at V and 2 bases at J, with 6 bases between. CDR3 nucleotide sequence: TGTGCCAGCAGCTTACAGGGCAACTATGGCTACACCTTC. As protein: CASSLQGNYGYTF.